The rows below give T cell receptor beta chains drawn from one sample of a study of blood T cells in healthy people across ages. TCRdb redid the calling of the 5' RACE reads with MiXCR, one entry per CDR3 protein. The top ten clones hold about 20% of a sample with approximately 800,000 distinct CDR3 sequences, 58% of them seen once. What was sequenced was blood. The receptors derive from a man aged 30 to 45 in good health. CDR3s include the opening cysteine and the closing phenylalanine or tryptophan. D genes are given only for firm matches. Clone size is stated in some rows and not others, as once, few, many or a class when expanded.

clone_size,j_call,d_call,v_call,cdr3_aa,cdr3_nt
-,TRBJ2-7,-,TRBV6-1,CASSRTAAYEQYF,TGTGCCAGCAGTAGGACGGCTGCCTACGAGCAGTACTTC
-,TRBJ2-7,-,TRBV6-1,CRGVSGHTTYEQYF,TGCCGTGGGGTGTCGGGACATACCACCTACGAGCAGTACTTC
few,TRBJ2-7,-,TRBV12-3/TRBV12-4,CASKEGPNSGVQYF,TGTGCCAGCAAAGAGGGACCAAACTCTGGTGTGCAGTACTTC
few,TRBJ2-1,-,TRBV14,CASSSQEGVYNEQFF,TGTGCCAGCAGCTCGCAGGAAGGCGTTTACAATGAGCAGTTCTTC
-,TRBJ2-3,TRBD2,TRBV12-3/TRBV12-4,CASSPAGGPTDTQYF,TGTGCCAGTAGCCCAGCGGGGGGCCCCACAGATACGCAGTATTTT
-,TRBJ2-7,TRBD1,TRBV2,CASSLTGQLYEQYF,TGTGCCAGCAGTCTAACGGGACAGCTTTACGAGCAGTACTTC
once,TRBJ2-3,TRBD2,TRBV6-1,CASSPGTIADTQYF,TGTGCCAGCAGTCCCGGGACTATAGCAGATACGCAGTATTTT
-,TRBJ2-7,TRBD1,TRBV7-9,CASSFPTGKTYEQYF,TGTGCCAGCAGCTTCCCGACAGGGAAGACCTACGAGCAGTACTTC
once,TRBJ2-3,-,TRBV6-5,CASSYSLAGPTQYF,TGTGCCAGCAGTTACTCACTGGCGGGTCCGACGCAGTATTTT
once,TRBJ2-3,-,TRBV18,CASSPLEYWGTQYF,TGTGCCAGCTCACCGTTAGAGTACTGGGGTACGCAGTATTTT
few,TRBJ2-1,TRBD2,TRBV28,CASSFLTSGLRGNEQFF,TGTGCCAGCAGTTTTCTGACTAGCGGGTTGAGGGGCAATGAGCAGTTCTTC
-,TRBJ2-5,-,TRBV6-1,CASSAWSRKETQYF,TGTGCTAGCAGTGCTTGGTCCCGAAAAGAGACCCAGTACTTC
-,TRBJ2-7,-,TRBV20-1,CSAPTWDTKLSYEQYF,TGCAGTGCTCCGACGTGGGACACTAAGCTCTCCTACGAGCAGTACTTC
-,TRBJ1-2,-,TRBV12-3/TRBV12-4,CASSLGLNGNYGYTF,TGTGCCAGCAGTTTAGGACTTAACGGGAACTATGGCTACACCTTC
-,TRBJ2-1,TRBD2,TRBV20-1,CSARDSGLAASYEQFF,TGCAGTGCTAGAGATTCCGGACTAGCGGCAAGCTACGAGCAGTTCTTC
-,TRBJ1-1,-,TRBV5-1,CASSWEASDGAEAFF,TGCGCCAGCAGTTGGGAGGCGTCGGACGGGGCTGAAGCTTTCTTT
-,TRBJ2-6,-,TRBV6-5,CASSKQSGANVLTF,TGTGCCAGCAGTAAACAGTCTGGGGCCAACGTCCTGACTTTC
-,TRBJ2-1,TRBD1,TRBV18,CANSLGTGVLAVLNNEQFF,TGTGCCAACTCACTCGGGACAGGGGTACTAGCGGTTCTAAACAATGAGCAGTTCTTC
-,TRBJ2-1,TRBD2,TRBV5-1,CASSVGLDEQFF,TGCGCCAGCAGCGTGGGACTAGATGAGCAGTTCTTC
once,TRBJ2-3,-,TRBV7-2,CASSLMGLGTDTQYF,TGTGCCAGCAGCTTAATGGGACTGGGCACAGATACGCAGTATTTT
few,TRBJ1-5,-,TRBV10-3,CASSQGTGNQPQHF,TGTGCCTCTTCACAGGGTACTGGCAATCAGCCCCAGCATTTT
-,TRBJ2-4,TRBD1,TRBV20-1,CSAQWTGLAKNIQYF,TGCAGTGCTCAATGGACAGGACTAGCCAAAAACATTCAGTACTTC
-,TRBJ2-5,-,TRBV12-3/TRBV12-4,CASSESGTQQYF,TGTGCCAGCAGTGAATCCGGGACACAGCAGTACTTC
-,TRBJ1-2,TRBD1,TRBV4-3,CASSPQGLYYGYTF,TGCGCCAGCAGCCCACAGGGGTTGTACTATGGCTACACCTTC